This TCR beta chain was obtained from a study of regulatory T cells in long-lasting Graves disease. Germline CDR1 is MDHEN and CDR2 is SYDVKM. Trimming stripped 3 bases from V and 0 bases from J, with 9 bases between. The CDR3 has 15 amino acids. Construction of the TCR beta libraries employed iRepertoire HTBI primers in conjunction with Arm-PCR of CDR3 regions. TCRdb reprocessed the multiplex PCR reads via MiXCR and lists one record per CDR3 protein. The profile covers 400,000 to 500,000 distinct CDR3 sequences, with 16% appearing a single time and about 23% taken by the ten largest. Time point here: newly diagnosed GD, antithyroid drugs for less than 3 months. PBMCs provided the RNA from which the TCR library was made. This clonotype was seen repeatedly, ten times or more. In addition, the sample was reused for a study of T cells in Graves' hyperthyroidism and ophthalmopathy.

The V call is TRBV28, the J call TRBJ2-1, with D perhaps TRBD2 (6 bases). This TCR was sampled from a woman under 30 with Graves disease. Sequences were derived from peripheral blood mononuclear cells (PBMCs), sampled at new diagnosis, from a patient treated with antithyroid drugs. CDR3 DNA: TGTGCCAGCAGTTTTTACGGGAGCTCCTACAATGAGCAGTTCTTC. Residues: CASSFYGSSYNEQFF.